Shown below are 21 T cell receptor beta chains from a single sample sequenced in a study of T cell repertoires in cytomegalovirus infection. MiXCR, run by TCRdb on the reads, gives a single entry per CDR3 protein. The sample contains almost 300,000 distinct CDR3 sequences, around 10% of which appear only once. The sequenced material came from PBMCs. The receptors come from a human donor in good health (CMV status not recorded). Some clones in this sample may be carry-over from other donors' samples.

The sample holds many counts of this clonotype. This sequence joins TRBV12-3 or TRBV12-4 and TRBJ2-7; D unclear. V lost 5 bases and J lost 5, with 13 bases in between. This CDR3 is built from 13 residues. For the CDR3, the DNA is TGTGCCAGCAGTCTCTCCAAAGAGAACGAGCAGTACTTC. This encodes CASSLSKENEQYF.

This clonotype was detected many times. V usage is TRBV18 and J usage is TRBJ2-2; 8 nucleotides align to TRBD2. Germline CDR1 is KGHSH and CDR2 is LQKENI. This CDR3 has 14 amino acids. The junction had 1 base not matched to a gene; V was cut back by 0 bases and J by 7 bases. CDR3 sequence (DNA): TGTGCCAGCTCACCACCGGGACTAGTCGGGGAGCTGTTTTTT. Translated: CASSPPGLVGELFF.

The chain employs TRBV12-3 or TRBV12-4 and TRBJ2-1; TRBD2 is a possible D gene (5 bases). The V gene lost 1 base and the J gene lost 9 bases, with 19 bases spanning the gap. The CDR3 extends over 16 amino acids. The DNA for the CDR3 is TGTGCCAGCAGTTTAGGGGTCCAGCGGATAGGAGGTGAGCAGTTCTTC. This sequence encodes CASSLGVQRIGGEQFF.

This clonotype was counted a few times. The rearrangement uses TRBV2 and TRBJ2-7; D is unresolved. This CDR3 has 12 amino acids. The germline V gene has CDR1 SNHLY and CDR2 FYNNEI. V lost 4 bases and J 4 bases, leaving 8 bases between the germline ends. As DNA, the CDR3 is TGTGCCAGCAGTGGAGCCATTTACGAGCAGTACTTC. It codes for CASSGAIYEQYF. Full variable domain (remainder filled in from reference TRBV2 and TRBJ2-7): EPEVTQTPSHQVTQMGQEVILRCVPISNHLYFYWYRQILGQKVEFLVSFYNNEISEKSEIFDDQFSVERPDGSNFTLKIRSTKLEDSAMYFCASSGAIYEQYFGPGTRLTVT.

This clonotype was observed at least ten times. The chain recombines TRBV2 with TRBJ2-2, with 14 bases lining up with TRBD2. The CDR3 covers 19 residues. Germline-derived CDR1 and CDR2 are SNHLY and FYNNEI. Unmatched junction bases numbered 9, after V lost 5 bases and J lost 1 base. The CDR3, as DNA: TGTGCCAGCAGTTTCAGGACTAGCGGGGGGACTCTGAACACCGGGGAGCTGTTTTTT. Its translation is CASSFRTSGGTLNTGELFF. Full variable domain (rest looked up from reference TRBV2 and TRBJ2-2): EPEVTQTPSHQVTQMGQEVILRCVPISNHLYFYWYRQILGQKVEFLVSFYNNEISEKSEIFDDQFSVERPDGSNFTLKIRSTKLEDSAMYFCASSFRTSGGTLNTGELFFGEGSRLTVL.

This clonotype occurred many times. The chain has TRBV7-2 and TRBJ1-1; D gene uncertain. V dropped 1 base and J dropped 3 bases, with 12 bases sitting between them. The CDR3 has 15 residues. Per germline, CDR1 SGHTA and CDR2 FQGNSA. The CDR3 region is CASSLVRALDTEAFF. In DNA form, the CDR3 reads TGTGCCAGCAGCTTAGTGCGGGCGCTGGACACTGAAGCTTTCTTT.

This clonotype was recorded many times. In DNA form, the CDR3 reads TGCAGTGCTCCGCCTCTCGGACAGGGGGTTAACACTGAAGCTTTCTTT. This encodes CSAPPLGQGVNTEAFF. This chain uses TRBV20-1 with TRBJ1-1, with TRBD1 matching 10 bases. The CDR3 is made up of 16 amino acids. With 5 bases clipped from V and 2 bases from J, the junction kept 11 bases outside the gene matches. Germline CDR1 reads DFQATT; CDR2 reads SNEGSKA (reference sequence).

This clonotype was picked up many times. The chain recombines TRBV20-1 with TRBJ2-7; D is perhaps TRBD1 (6 bases). The V and J ends lost 3 bases and 3 bases respectively, with 18 bases between them. This CDR3 has 15 amino acids. The germline V gene has CDR1 DFQATT and CDR2 SNEGSKA (reference sequence). The CDR3 nucleotides are TGCAGTGCTAGTGGTCCCCAGGGGATAGTCTACGAGCAGTACGTC. This codes for CSASGPQGIVYEQYV.

This clonotype was seen repeatedly, ten times or more. V and J are TRBV7-2 and TRBJ2-1, with 8 positions matching TRBD2. Germline V gives CDR1 SGHTA, CDR2 FQGNSA. V was pared by 5 bases and J by 7 bases, with 10 bases of the junction left unmatched. The CDR3 runs to 15 residues. The CDR3 nucleotides read TGTGCCAGCAGCGATTGGCGGGGGGCAGGGAATGAGCAGTTCTTC. The encoded protein is CASSDWRGAGNEQFF.

This clonotype was recorded many times. The rearrangement joins TRBV7-2 to TRBJ2-3; D is possibly TRBD2 (5 bases). CDR3 length equals 14 residues. From germline, CDR1 is SGHTA and CDR2 FQGNSA. V shed 1 base and J shed 7 bases, with 12 bases lying between them. The CDR3 reads CASSLGIRGNTQYF. The CDR3 nucleotides are TGTGCCAGCAGCTTAGGCATCCGGGGTAATACGCAGTATTTT. Drawing the rest from reference TRBV7-2 and TRBJ2-3, the complete variable domain is GAGVSQSPSNKVTEKGKDVELRCDPISGHTALYWYRQSLGQGLEFLIYFQGNSAPDKSGLPSDRFSAERTGGSVSTLTIQRTQQEDSAVYLCASSLGIRGNTQYFGPGTRLTVL.

The sample holds many counts of this clonotype. The gene calls are TRBV11-3 and TRBJ2-2; D is unresolved. The length of the CDR3 is 16 residues. Between the trimmed V and J ends, which lost 2 bases and 5 bases, there was a span of 15 bases. CDR1 is SGHNT, CDR2 YENEEA, per germline. CDR3 residues: CASSLSGIGGTGELFF. The CDR3 coding sequence is TGTGCCAGCAGCTTAAGTGGAATCGGTGGGACCGGGGAGCTGTTTTTT.

In regard to this clonotype: The junction differs from germline at one of its ends, possibly a read error. The chain is built from TRBV20-1 and TRBJ2-1; 8 bases agree with TRBD2. CDR3 length: 15 residues. Germline V CDR1 and CDR2: DFQATT, SNEGSKA (reference sequence). The CDR3 DNA follows: TGCAGTGCTAGAGAGGGGCGTACTAGCGGCGATGAGCAGTCCTTC. As protein: CSAREGRTSGDEQSF.

In its sample, this clonotype was seen once. A much larger clone lies a single base off, so this may be a read error. The chain uses TRBV9 and TRBJ1-6, with D hard to call. Germline V gene data show CDR1 as SGDLS and CDR2 as YYNGEE. Trimming took off 0 bases at V and 0 bases at J, with 7 bases between the two ends. The CDR3 has 16 amino acids. As DNA, the CDR3 is TGTGCCAGCAGCGTAGGAAAGCTCTCCTATAATTCACCCCTCCACTTT. This sequence encodes CASSVGKLSYNSPLHF.

For the CDR3, the DNA is TGCAGCGTCCCTGAAGGGGGCTCGCAGTTCTTC. Protein product: CSVPEGGSQFF. V and J are TRBV29-1 and TRBJ2-1; 7 bases align to TRBD1. Unmatched junction bases numbered 8, after V lost 6 bases and J lost 12 bases. The CDR3 is 11 residues long. Germline CDR1 and CDR2: SQVTM and ANQGSEA.

This clonotype occurred many times. This chain connects TRBV20-1 to TRBJ1-6; D possibly corresponds to TRBD1 (5 bases). The germline gives CDR1 DFQATT, CDR2 SNEGSKA (reference sequence). V lost 4 bases to trimming and J lost 8 bases, with 15 bases between them. The CDR3 is made up of 14 amino acids. The DNA for the CDR3 is TGCAGTGCTATTCGGAGGATCAGGGATTCACCCCTCCACTTT. The encoded protein is CSAIRRIRDSPLHF.

The chain joins TRBV20-1 to TRBJ2-1; D not certain. Germline CDR1 reads DFQATT; CDR2 reads SNEGSKA (reference sequence). This CDR3 is 10 amino acids long. Trimming pared 7 bases from V and 5 bases from J, leaving 6 bases between. The CDR3 region is CSGENNEQFF. The CDR3 coding sequence is TGCAGTGGCGAGAACAATGAGCAGTTCTTC.

This clonotype was seen many times. The CDR3 region is CASSVGTEAFF. CDR3 sequence (DNA): TGTGCCAGCAGTGTCGGCACTGAAGCTTTCTTT. This chain joins TRBV12-3 or TRBV12-4 and TRBJ1-1; D is ambiguous. CDR3 length: 11 residues. Trimming shortened V by 5 bases and J by 4 bases, and 5 bases separated the two germline ends.

The table lists this clonotype with a few counts. The chain carries TRBV7-9 and TRBJ2-3, with 8 positions matching TRBD1. The CDR3 totals 15 residues. CDR1 is SEHNR and CDR2 is FQNEAQ in the germline V gene (reference sequence). V trimming: 6 bases; J trimming: 5 bases; junction bases outside the gene matches: 10. The CDR3 region is CASSQPGGLGDTQYF. CDR3 nucleotide sequence: TGTGCCAGCAGTCAACCAGGGGGCTTGGGAGATACGCAGTATTTT.

There are many counts of this clonotype. Being one base from a much bigger clone, this may be a read error. The V call is TRBV7-8, the J call TRBJ2-3; D unresolved. The CDR3 runs 13 residues. Trimming pared 2 bases from V and 1 base from J, leaving 4 bases between. Germline V gene lookup returns CDR1 SGHVS and CDR2 FQNEAQ. The CDR3 is CASSLPGTDTQYF. As DNA, the CDR3 is TGTGCCAGCAGCTTACCCGGCACAGATACGCAGTATTTT.

This clonotype occurred many times. This chain joins TRBV20-1 and TRBJ2-7, with D possibly TRBD2 on 6 matching bases. The V end lost 3 bases, the J end lost 1 base, and 16 bases lay between the germline ends. This CDR3 has 15 amino acids. CDR1 and CDR2 (germline): DFQATT, SNEGSKA (reference sequence). CDR3 DNA sequence: TGCAGTGCTAGTTGGCGGGGCCCGGGATCCTACGAGCAGTACGTC. Protein: CSASWRGPGSYEQYV.

This clonotype has a count of ten or more. The J gene is TRBJ2-3, the V gene TRBV28; 8 bases are shared with TRBD2. CDR1 is MDHEN and CDR2 is SYDVKM in the germline V gene. J gave up 6 bases and V 3 bases, and 5 bases lay outside the gene matches. The CDR3 is 14 residues long. The CDR3 DNA sequence: TGTGCCAGCAGTTTGGTTAAGCGGGGGGATACGCAGTATTTT. It yields the protein CASSLVKRGDTQYF.